The 9 T cell receptor beta chains reported below all come from one sample, sequenced in a study of blood T cell repertoires in COVID-19. Profiling relied on immunoSEQ multiplex PCR, and the TCRdb table lists in-frame clones only, not all of them. The sample yields hundreds of thousands of clones, around nine tenths seen once. The material sequenced was peripheral blood. The source of these receptors is a woman aged 30 to 39 with COVID-19, enrolled during active disease.

The rearrangement links TRBV2 to TRBJ2-5, with 9 positions matching TRBD1. V trimming: 4 bases; J trimming: 3 bases; junction bases outside the gene matches: 6. Germline lookup yields CDR1 SNHLY and CDR2 FYNNEI. CDR3 length: 15 amino acids. CDR3 DNA: TGTGCCAGCAGTGGGGACAGGGAGAGGAAAGAGACCCAGTACTTC. Translation gives CASSGDRERKETQYF.

The chain links TRBV2 to TRBJ2-1; TRBD2 aligns across 7 bases. Germline assignment: CDR1 SNHLY and CDR2 FYNNEI. The length of the CDR3 is 15 residues. With V trimmed by 3 bases and J by 6 bases, 8 bases remained unmatched. CDR3 amino acids: CASSEDGLAANEQFF. CDR3 coding DNA: TGTGCCAGCAGTGAGGATGGTCTAGCGGCCAATGAGCAGTTCTTC. The full variable domain, in which reference TRBV2 and TRBJ2-1 provide the parts outside the CDR3, is EPEVTQTPSHQVTQMGQEVILRCVPISNHLYFYWYRQILGQKVEFLVSFYNNEISEKSEIFDDQFSVERPDGSNFTLKIRSTKLEDSAMYFCASSEDGLAANEQFFGPGTRLTVL.

On this clone itself: Other DNA sequences in the sample encode the same CDR3. CDR3 sequence: CASSLSGTDTQYF. In DNA, the CDR3 is TGTGCCAGCAGTTTATCCGGCACAGATACGCAGTATTTT. V gene TRBV28 combines with J gene TRBJ2-3; D remains ambiguous. The germline V and J ends were trimmed by 1 base and 1 base, with 3 bases remaining between them. CDR3 length equals 13 residues. Germline values: CDR1 MDHEN, CDR2 SYDVKM.

The chain employs TRBV6-5 and TRBJ1-2, with TRBD1 as a possible D gene (6 bases). The CDR3 contains 13 residues. The V gene lost 6 bases and the J gene lost 1 base, with 9 bases spanning the gap. Germline V CDR1 and CDR2: MNHEY, SVGAGI. The DNA of the CDR3 is TGTGCCAGCAGGAGGGACAATAACTATGGCTACACCTTC. Protein sequence: CASRRDNNYGYTF.

A note on this clone: The sample has other DNA sequences that encode this CDR3 too. This chain links TRBV18 with TRBJ1-5, with D possibly TRBD1 on 5 matching bases. Trimming removed 1 base at V and 4 bases at J, with 5 bases between. CDR1 KGHSH and CDR2 LQKENI come from the germline V gene. This CDR3 contains 13 residues. CDR3 sequence (DNA): TGTGCCAGCTCACCACAGGGGAATCAGCCCCAGCATTTT. It yields the protein CASSPQGNQPQHF.

The chain employs TRBV7-3 and TRBJ1-3, with 7 positions matching TRBD1. V was clipped by 10 bases and J by 6 bases; unmatched bases: 6. The CDR3 totals 12 residues. The germline V gene has CDR1 SGHTA and CDR2 FQGTGA. Here the CDR3 DNA reads TGTGCCACACACAGGGGAAAAAACACCATATATTTT. This encodes CATHRGKNTIYF.

The rearrangement joins TRBV2 to TRBJ2-7; 12 positions match TRBD1. V dropped 4 bases and J dropped 3; count of bases not matched to a gene: 7. The CDR3 has 16 residues. CDR1 SNHLY and CDR2 FYNNEI come from the germline V gene. In nucleotides, the CDR3 is TGTGCCAGCAGTGGGGGGACAGGGGGCGCTAACTACGAGCAGTACTTC. Translation gives CASSGGTGGANYEQYF. Variable domain in full (rest from reference TRBV2 and TRBJ2-7): EPEVTQTPSHQVTQMGQEVILRCVPISNHLYFYWYRQILGQKVEFLVSFYNNEISEKSEIFDDQFSVERPDGSNFTLKIRSTKLEDSAMYFCASSGGTGGANYEQYFGPGTRLTVT.

The J gene is TRBJ2-1, the V gene TRBV30; a possible D gene is TRBD2 (6 bases). V was trimmed by 2 bases and J by 10 bases, leaving 24 bases between them. Germline V CDR1 and CDR2: GTSNPN, SVGIG (reference sequence). CDR3 length equals 16 residues. CDR3: CAWSSRVAEVGGEQFF. The CDR3 DNA follows: TGTGCCTGGAGTTCACGAGTAGCGGAGGTCGGAGGGGAGCAGTTCTTC.

The CDR3 DNA reads as TGTGCCAGCAGCTCCAGAGCGGCCCGGGGCACTGAAGCTTTCTTT. This gives the protein CASSSRAARGTEAFF. The genes are TRBV7-2 and TRBJ1-1; no reliable D call. The V gene's germline CDR1 is SGHTA and CDR2 FQGNSA. V was shortened by 4 bases and J by 4 bases, with 16 bases between the two germline ends. This CDR3 contains 15 residues.